These 24 T cell receptor beta chains were all obtained from the same sample, sequenced in a study of cytomegalovirus exposure and HLA in healthy donors (dated by TCRdb to between 2016 and 2019). Receptors were amplified or captured by the immunoSEQ multiplex PCR assay. TCRdb took over this immuneACCESS table, retaining in-frame rearrangements with V and J assigned. Such tables are incomplete; in checked studies, under half of the missing clones stem from an unresolved V gene, and the remainder is unexplained. The sample table shows about 330,000 clones, and about nine tenths are seen once. Clones ranked in the top ten supply about 0.8% of the sample. The sequenced sample consisted of PBMCs. Every receptor here comes from a woman between 18 and 29 years old in good health and CMV-seronegative.

The chain joins TRBV27 to TRBJ1-2; D is undetermined. Trimming took 2 bases from V and 0 from J, leaving 10 bases between them. Germline V CDR1 and CDR2: MNHEY, SMNVEV (reference sequence). The CDR3 extends over 15 amino acids. CDR3 region: CASSLGPQANYGYTF. In DNA, the CDR3 is TGTGCCAGCAGTTTAGGGCCACAAGCTAACTATGGCTACACCTTC.

Concerning this clone: Relative to the germline gene, one junction end is altered; a read error may explain this. J is TRBJ1-1 and V is TRBV5-1; D is unclear. Germline V gene lookup returns CDR1 SGHRS and CDR2 YFSETQ. This CDR3 is built from 14 residues. CDR3 coding DNA: TGCGCCAGCAGCTTGGCCGGACTGCCGGCTGAGGCTTTCTTT. It translates to CASSLAGLPAEAFF. Together with reference TRBV5-1 and TRBJ1-1, the CDR3 gives the full variable domain: KAGVTQTPRYLIKTRGQQVTLSCSPISGHRSVSWYQQTPGQGLQFLFEYFSETQRNKGNFPGRFSGRQFSNSRSEMNVSTLELGDSALYLCASSLAGLPAEAFFGQGTRLTVV.

The J gene is TRBJ1-1, the V gene TRBV4-1; D gene unclear. From germline, CDR1 is MGHRA and CDR2 YSYEKL. V lost 4 bases and J 6 bases, leaving 12 bases between the germline ends. This CDR3 region has 13 residues. The CDR3 nucleotides are TGCGCCAGCAGCCCCCGCCAGGTGGCTGAAGCTTTCTTT. This translates into CASSPRQVAEAFF.

The genes are TRBV11-2 and TRBJ2-7, with D perhaps TRBD1 (6 bases). Germline-derived CDR1 and CDR2 are SGHAT and FQNNGV. V shed 5 bases and J shed 3 bases, with 11 bases lying between them. The length of the CDR3 is 13 residues. CDR3 loop: CASSLGAHYEQYF. As DNA, the CDR3 is TGTGCCAGCAGCCTGGGGGCGCACTACGAGCAGTACTTC.

This clone has only a few counts. The chain joins TRBV6-5 to TRBJ2-2; a weak D match, TRBD1 (5 bases). Germline CDR1 is MNHEY and CDR2 is SVGAGI. The V end lost 4 bases, the J end lost 5 bases, and 11 bases lay between the germline ends. The CDR3 loop spans 14 amino acids. The CDR3 DNA reads TGTGCCAGCAGTTCCCAGGGTGTGACCGGGGAGCTGTTTTTT. Translation: CASSSQGVTGELFF.

This clone was seen a single time. CDR3 nucleotides: TGCGCCAGCAGCCAAGTGTCTAGAGGTGGAAACACCATATATTTT. Its protein is CASSQVSRGGNTIYF. The chain has TRBV4-1 and TRBJ1-3; D is unresolved. Germline lookup yields CDR1 MGHRA and CDR2 YSYEKL. Trimming shortened V by 1 base and J by 3 bases, and 10 bases separated the two germline ends. The CDR3 is made up of 15 amino acids.

The rearrangement joins TRBV6-5 to TRBJ1-5; the match to TRBD1 covers 9 bases. Germline assignment: CDR1 MNHEY and CDR2 SVGAGI. V lost 6 bases, J lost 0 bases, and 3 bases stayed unmatched. This CDR3 is 15 amino acids long. CDR3 DNA sequence: TGTGCCAGCAGCCGGACAGGGGCTAGCAATCAGCCCCAGCATTTT. Residues: CASSRTGASNQPQHF.

In its sample, this clone was seen once. V gene TRBV6-5 combines with J gene TRBJ2-6, with 7 bases lining up with TRBD1. CDR1 MNHEY and CDR2 SVGAGI come from the germline V gene. J lost 9 bases, V lost 2 bases, and 4 bases had no gene match. CDR3 length: 14 residues. CDR3 bases: TGTGCCAGCAGTTACCCCGACAGGGACAACGTCCTGACTTTC. Residues: CASSYPDRDNVLTF.

The gene calls are TRBV6-1 and TRBJ1-4; D is unresolved. The CDR3 is 13 residues long. Germline V gene lookup returns CDR1 MNHNS and CDR2 SASEGT. V lost 1 base to trimming and J lost 7 bases, with 7 bases between them. The CDR3 DNA sequence: TGTGCCAGCAGTGAAGGATTCGGTGAAAAACTGTTTTTT. It codes for CASSEGFGEKLFF.

The CDR3 region is CASTQEQGGYTF. The CDR3 region has the DNA TGTGCCAGCACACAGGAACAGGGCGGCTACACCTTC. The J gene is TRBJ1-2, the V gene TRBV2; tentative D call: TRBD1 (6 bases). The germline V gene encodes CDR1 SNHLY and CDR2 FYNNEI. This CDR3 has 12 residues. V was clipped by 7 bases and J by 8 bases, with 14 bases between them.

The chain recombines TRBV5-4 with TRBJ2-1, with a weak D call TRBD2 (6 bases). Germline assignment: CDR1 SGHNT and CDR2 YYREEE (reference sequence). Trimming took 4 bases from V and 3 from J, leaving 14 bases between them. The CDR3 is 15 residues long. The CDR3 sequence is CASSLPGGNYNEQFF. The CDR3 coding sequence is TGTGCCAGCAGCCTGCCCGGGGGAAACTACAATGAGCAGTTCTTC.

The rearrangement uses TRBV29-1 and TRBJ2-5, with 7 bases lining up with TRBD2. V lost 7 bases to trimming and J lost 0 bases; unmatched junction nucleotides: 11. Germline CDR1 SQVTM, CDR2 ANQGSEA. There are 15 residues in the CDR3. DNA of the CDR3: TGCAGCGGTTCCGTGAGCGGGACGTACCAAGAGACCCAGTACTTC. Translating gives CSGSVSGTYQETQYF.

The chain recombines TRBV5-4 with TRBJ2-5, with 10 bases that match TRBD2. The CDR3 sequence is 16 residues long. V lost 2 bases and J lost 4; bases outside the gene matches: 8. Germline CDR1 and CDR2: SGHNT and YYREEE (reference sequence). CDR3 region: CASSFGASGSAETQYF. In nucleotides, the CDR3 is TGTGCCAGCAGCTTCGGTGCTAGCGGGAGCGCAGAGACCCAGTACTTC.

The rearrangement joins TRBV18 to TRBJ1-4; 9 bases align to TRBD1. With 6 bases clipped from V and 7 bases from J, the junction kept 9 bases outside the gene matches. The germline gives CDR1 KGHSH, CDR2 LQKENI. This CDR3 region has 15 residues. The CDR3 bases are TGTGCCAGCTCCCTCGGGACAGGGACGGGTGAAAAACTGTTTTTT. Translating it yields CASSLGTGTGEKLFF.

This chain joins TRBV11-2 and TRBJ2-2; 7 bases match TRBD1. This CDR3 contains 17 residues. The V gene's germline CDR1 is SGHAT and CDR2 FQNNGV. The junction had 14 bases not matched to a gene; V was cut back by 6 bases and J by 4 bases. CDR3 amino acids: CASRFTGARAITGELFF. Here the CDR3 DNA reads TGTGCCAGCAGGTTTACAGGGGCGAGGGCTATCACCGGGGAGCTGTTTTTT.

V gene TRBV6-4 combines with J gene TRBJ2-7; TRBD1 matches at 10 bases. CDR3 size: 18 residues. V gave up 11 bases and J gave up 0 bases; unmatched junction bases: 19. Looked up from germline, CDR1 is MRHNA and CDR2 is SNTAGT. The CDR3 sequence: CARSPTGTGVPPSYEQYF. CDR3 DNA: TGTGCCCGCTCCCCGACCGGGACAGGGGTTCCTCCCTCCTACGAGCAGTACTTC.

The rearrangement joins TRBV18 to TRBJ2-7, with TRBD1 as a possible D gene (6 bases). The V gene lost 4 bases and the J gene lost 2 bases, with 12 bases spanning the gap. The CDR3 totals 14 residues. Looked up from germline, CDR1 is KGHSH and CDR2 is LQKENI. The CDR3 DNA reads TGTGCCAGCTCACTAGACAGGCCGGCCTACGAGCAGTACTTC. Protein sequence: CASSLDRPAYEQYF. Full variable domain (missing parts from reference TRBV18 and TRBJ2-7): NAGVMQNPRHLVRRRGQEARLRCSPMKGHSHVYWYRQLPEEGLKFMVYLQKENIIDESGMPKERFSAEFPKEGPSILRIQQVVRGDSAAYFCASSLDRPAYEQYFGPGTRLTVT.

This rearrangement joins TRBV18 to TRBJ2-5, with D unresolved. The CDR3 is made up of 14 amino acids. Looked up from germline, CDR1 is KGHSH and CDR2 is LQKENI. The V and J ends lost 0 bases and 5 bases respectively, with 10 bases between them. CDR3 amino acids: CASSPPSERETQYF. Here the CDR3 DNA reads TGTGCCAGCTCACCACCGTCCGAGAGGGAGACCCAGTACTTC.

The chain joins TRBV7-6 to TRBJ2-1; possible D gene TRBD2, 5 bases. The CDR3 length is 19 residues. Germline loops: CDR1 SGHVS, CDR2 FNYEAQ. V lost 0 bases, J lost 7 bases, and 25 bases lay in between. For the CDR3, the DNA is TGTGCCAGCAGCTTAGCTTGGGCGGTCGTGGCGGGTGACCGGAATGAGCAGTTCTTC. It specifies CASSLAWAVVAGDRNEQFF.

About this clone: In the same sample, other DNA sequences code for this CDR3. This chain joins TRBV2 and TRBJ2-3; TRBD2 agrees at 11 bases. The CDR3 is made up of 14 amino acids. The V and J ends lost 4 bases and 3 bases, in that order; junction bases with no gene match: 0. Germline loops: CDR1 SNHLY, CDR2 FYNNEI. CDR3 region: CASSGLAGTDTQYF. The CDR3 DNA sequence: TGTGCCAGCAGTGGACTAGCGGGGACAGATACGCAGTATTTT.

This clone was recorded only once. The genes are TRBV29-1 and TRBJ2-7; a weak D match, TRBD1 (6 bases). The length of the CDR3 is 12 residues. Germline assignment: CDR1 SQVTM and CDR2 ANQGSEA. The chain's CDR3 is CSGADSRYEQYF. CDR3 nucleotides: TGCAGTGGGGCGGACAGCCGTTACGAGCAGTACTTC.

The rearrangement links TRBV20-1 to TRBJ1-1, with a tentative D call TRBD1 (5 bases). The germline V gene has CDR1 DFQATT and CDR2 SNEGSKA (reference sequence). The germline V and J ends were trimmed by 3 bases and 3 bases, with 5 bases remaining between them. CDR3 length: 11 amino acids. The CDR3 region is CSASRDTEAFF. CDR3 DNA sequence: TGCAGTGCTAGCAGGGACACTGAAGCTTTCTTT.

This chain connects TRBV7-6 to TRBJ2-1; 13 bases agree with TRBD2. Germline CDR1 reads SGHVS; CDR2 reads FNYEAQ. Losses at the gene ends were 5 bases for V and 6 bases for J; bases not matched to a gene: 10. The CDR3 runs to 17 residues. The CDR3 reads CASSRRTSGSYVNEQFF. The CDR3 coding sequence is TGTGCCAGCAGCCGCCGGACTAGCGGGAGCTATGTCAATGAGCAGTTCTTC.

The V gene is TRBV4-2, the J gene TRBJ2-3, with 10 nucleotides matching TRBD2. V lost 4 bases and J lost 4; bases outside the gene matches: 5. The CDR3 is made up of 15 amino acids. CDR1 and CDR2 from the germline V gene are LGHNA and YNFKEQ. CDR3 sequence reads: CASSPSAGGPDTQYF. Here the CDR3 DNA reads TGTGCCAGCAGCCCCTCAGCGGGAGGGCCAGATACGCAGTATTTT.